These 26 T cell receptor beta chains share one sample of origin, sequenced in a study of Graves' ophthalmopathy and Graves' hyperthyroidism. RNA transcripts were the template, and TCR beta CDR3 regions were amplified from them. Investigators did first-round RT-PCR with HTBI primers, then second-round multiplex PCR. MiXCR, run by TCRdb on the multiplex PCR reads, gives a single entry per CDR3 protein. Here the sample spans about 550,000 distinct CDR3 sequences, just under 40% being singletons. Sample: peripheral blood or thyroid tissue (not recorded which). The receptors originated from an adult man with Graves' hyperthyroidism.

The chain recombines TRBV29-1 with TRBJ2-3, with D possibly being TRBD2 (6 bases). This CDR3 spans 17 amino acids. Germline assignment: CDR1 SQVTM and CDR2 ANQGSEA. V dropped 3 bases and J dropped 1 base, with 20 bases sitting between them. In DNA form, the CDR3 reads TGCAGCGTTGAGGGGAGCGGGCCCTCTTCTCGCACAGATACGCAGTATTTT. This encodes CSVEGSGPSSRTDTQYF.

This clonotype was seen repeatedly, ten times or more. The chain couples TRBV7-6 to TRBJ2-7; no clear D gene. The ends were cut back, 4 bases at V and 7 bases at J, with 14 bases in the middle. Germline-derived CDR1 and CDR2 are SGHVS and FNYEAQ. This CDR3 is built from 13 residues. As DNA, the CDR3 is TGTGCCAGCAGCTCCGGATCCTTGGGGGAGCAGTACTTC. This codes for CASSSGSLGEQYF.

This clonotype showed up just a few times. The chain recombines TRBV19 with TRBJ1-2, with D possibly TRBD1 on 5 matching bases. The CDR3 is 12 residues long. Trimming shortened V by 7 bases and J by 8 bases, and 14 bases separated the two germline ends. Looked up from germline, CDR1 is LNHDA and CDR2 is SQIVND (reference sequence). The CDR3 spells CASIGGYEGYTF. The DNA for the CDR3 is TGTGCCAGTATTGGGGGGTACGAGGGCTACACCTTC.

This clonotype was counted a few times. The gene calls are TRBV3-1 and TRBJ2-2; 7 bases agree with TRBD1. V dropped 4 bases and J dropped 3; count of bases not matched to a gene: 5. This CDR3 contains 15 residues. Germline assignment: CDR1 LGHDT and CDR2 YNNKEL (reference sequence). CDR3 loop: CASSRRDRDTGELFF. CDR3 DNA: TGTGCCAGCAGCCGCCGGGACAGAGACACCGGGGAGCTGTTTTTT.

Ten or more counts support this clonotype. Here the CDR3 DNA reads TGTGCCAGCAGTGAAGCAAAGGCCAGGAACACTGAAGCTTTCTTT. Translated, it gives CASSEAKARNTEAFF. V gene TRBV6-1 combines with J gene TRBJ1-1; D unclear. CDR3 size: 15 residues. Germline CDR1 and CDR2: MNHNS and SASEGT. V was cut by 0 bases and J by 1 base, with 9 bases left in between.

In this sample, this clonotype turned up many times. The J gene is TRBJ1-4, the V gene TRBV7-9; 9 positions match TRBD1. Trimming removed 4 bases from V and 10 bases from J; junction bases left unmatched: 7. In germline, CDR1 is SEHNR, CDR2 FQNEAQ (reference sequence). The CDR3 contains 14 residues. CDR3 sequence: CASSSGQGGGKLFF. For the CDR3, the DNA is TGTGCCAGCAGCTCGGGACAGGGTGGAGGAAAACTGTTTTTT.

The chain uses TRBV7-8 and TRBJ1-2; 7 bases are shared with TRBD1. The germline V gene encodes CDR1 SGHVS and CDR2 FQNEAQ. The CDR3 loop spans 15 amino acids. After removal of 5 bases from V and 6 bases from J, the junction contained 12 bases not matched to a gene. The CDR3 sequence is CASSPGQGDVDGYTF. DNA for the CDR3: TGTGCCAGCAGCCCTGGCCAGGGGGACGTGGATGGCTACACCTTC.

This clonotype appeared a few times. V usage is TRBV11-2 and J usage is TRBJ1-2, with D tentatively TRBD1 (6 bases). Germline CDR1 SGHAT, CDR2 FQNNGV. CDR3 length: 13 amino acids. Between the trimmed V and J ends, which lost 6 bases and 7 bases, there was a span of 15 bases. The CDR3 reads CASSPRQGTGYTF. The CDR3 bases are TGTGCCAGCAGTCCCCGGCAGGGGACTGGCTACACCTTC.

This clonotype was seen repeatedly, ten times or more. The chain has TRBV6-1 and TRBJ2-7; TRBD1 aligns across 7 bases. The CDR3 extends over 13 amino acids. The germline V gene encodes CDR1 MNHNS and CDR2 SASEGT. Trimming took 6 bases from V and 5 from J; bases not matched to a gene: 7. In nucleotides, the CDR3 is TGTGCCAGCAGGACAACGACAGGGAACGAGCAGTACTTC. It specifies CASRTTTGNEQYF.

At least ten counts were recorded for this clonotype. The chain employs TRBV27 and TRBJ2-7; TRBD1 aligns across 8 bases. Germline-derived CDR1 and CDR2 are MNHEY and SMNVEV (reference sequence). V lost 3 bases and J lost 3; bases outside the gene matches: 4. The CDR3 has 14 amino acids. CDR3 nucleotides: TGTGCCAGCAGTTTCTACAGGGGGGACTACGAGCAGTACTTC. As protein: CASSFYRGDYEQYF.

This clonotype was detected ten times or more. V and J are TRBV29-1 and TRBJ1-2; 9 bases fit TRBD1. CDR1 and CDR2 (germline): SQVTM, ANQGSEA. V shed 4 bases and J 3 bases; nucleotides not matched to a gene: 0. CDR3 length: 12 residues. CDR3 protein: CSVGTGDYGYTF. The DNA for the CDR3 is TGCAGCGTTGGGACAGGGGACTATGGCTACACCTTC.

V usage is TRBV5-4 and J usage is TRBJ2-3; TRBD2 is a possible D gene (7 bases). CDR1 SGHNT and CDR2 YYREEE come from the germline V gene (reference sequence). V was clipped by 0 bases and J by 4 bases, with 15 bases between them. The CDR3 runs 16 residues. This chain's CDR3 is CASSLVGGGVADTQYF. Here the CDR3 DNA reads TGTGCCAGCAGCTTGGTGGGAGGGGGTGTCGCAGATACGCAGTATTTT.

As for this clonotype: A much larger clone sits a single nucleotide away, making a read error possible. The V and J genes are TRBV2 and TRBJ2-7, with 10 bases lining up with TRBD2. V shed 6 bases, J shed 6 bases, and the junction held 11 bases outside the gene matches. The CDR3 is 15 amino acids. In germline, CDR1 is SNHLY, CDR2 FYNNEI. CDR3 sequence: CASRFRLAGGSEQYF. The CDR3 DNA follows: TGTGCCAGCAGATTTAGACTAGCGGGTGGAAGCGAGCAGTACTTC.

This clonotype turned up a few times. The chain has TRBV5-4 and TRBJ1-5; D unresolved. There are 15 residues in the CDR3. CDR1 is SGHNT and CDR2 is YYREEE in the germline V gene (reference sequence). The V end lost 0 bases, the J end lost 7 bases, and 14 bases lay between the germline ends. CDR3 nucleotide sequence: TGTGCCAGCAGCTTGGACAACGGCCTGGGGCAGCCCCAGCATTTT. Its translation is CASSLDNGLGQPQHF.

For this clonotype: A single base separates this from a much larger clone, so it may be a read error. V usage is TRBV4-2 and J usage is TRBJ2-6; TRBD2 agrees at 7 bases. Trimming cost V 3 bases and J 2 bases; bases outside gene matches: 10. Germline lookup yields CDR1 LGHNA and CDR2 YNFKEQ. The CDR3 is made up of 18 amino acids. This chain's CDR3 is CASSQAGASGTGANVLTF. CDR3 DNA: TGTGCCAGCAGCCAGGCCGGGGCTAGCGGTACTGGGGCCAACGTCCTGACTTTC.

The chain is built from TRBV29-1 and TRBJ1-5; no reliable D call. Looked up from germline, CDR1 is SQVTM and CDR2 is ANQGSEA. The length of the CDR3 is 13 residues. V lost 4 bases to trimming and J lost 2 bases, with 9 bases between them. CDR3 nucleotides: TGCAGCGTTGGGGCCGAGGGCAATCAGCCCCAGCATTTT. This encodes CSVGAEGNQPQHF.

In nucleotides, the CDR3 is TGTGCCAGCACCGACACGGGGACACAAGGGGTCTACGAGCAGTACTTC. Amino acid sequence: CASTDTGTQGVYEQYF. This chain uses TRBV28 with TRBJ2-7, with D possibly matching TRBD1 (6 bases). Trimming stripped 7 bases from V and 3 bases from J, with 22 bases between. The CDR3 runs 16 residues. Germline assignment: CDR1 MDHEN and CDR2 SYDVKM.

This chain links TRBV7-2 with TRBJ2-5, with a tentative D call TRBD2 (6 bases). V dropped 6 bases and J dropped 2 bases, with 16 bases sitting between them. The CDR3 contains 15 residues. Germline lookup yields CDR1 SGHTA and CDR2 FQGNSA. In nucleotides, the CDR3 is TGTGCCAGCAGGTACGGAGGGGCTTTACAAGAGACCCAGTACTTC. Amino acids: CASRYGGALQETQYF. The variable domain in full, with the rest retrieved from reference TRBV7-2 and TRBJ2-5, is GAGVSQSPSNKVTEKGKDVELRCDPISGHTALYWYRQSLGQGLEFLIYFQGNSAPDKSGLPSDRFSAERTGGSVSTLTIQRTQQEDSAVYLCASRYGGALQETQYFGPGTRLLVL.

The sample holds one count of this clonotype. The chain couples TRBV7-9 to TRBJ2-7; weak D call: TRBD1 (5 bases). The V gene lost 3 bases and the J gene lost 3 bases, with 15 bases spanning the gap. Germline V gene sequence: CDR1 SEHNR, CDR2 FQNEAQ (reference sequence). This CDR3 contains 15 residues. CDR3 bases: TGTGCCAGCAGCTTCCCCCCTAATACAGGCTACGAGCAGTACTTC. This translates into CASSFPPNTGYEQYF. Combining the CDR3 with reference TRBV7-9 and TRBJ2-7 gives the whole variable domain DTGVSQNPRHKITKRGQNVTFRCDPISEHNRLYWYRQTLGQGPEFLTYFQNEAQLEKSRLLSDRFSAERPKGSFSTLEIQRTEQGDSAMYLCASSFPPNTGYEQYFGPGTRLTVT.

This clonotype was seen repeatedly, ten times or more. V is TRBV2 and J is TRBJ1-5; D call uncertain. Germline CDR1 SNHLY, CDR2 FYNNEI. V was shortened by 6 bases and J by 0 bases, with 6 bases between the two germline ends. The CDR3 is 13 residues long. The CDR3 DNA sequence: TGTGCCAGCAGGGCCAATAGCAATCAGCCCCAGCATTTT. It yields the protein CASRANSNQPQHF.

This clonotype was picked up many times. The rearrangement uses TRBV15 and TRBJ2-3; D gene uncertain. In germline, CDR1 is LNHNV, CDR2 YYDKDF (reference sequence). The CDR3 covers 14 residues. V dropped 2 bases and J dropped 1 base, with 7 bases sitting between them. The CDR3 reads CATSRNLGTDTQYF. The CDR3 nucleotides are TGTGCCACCAGCAGAAATCTGGGCACAGATACGCAGTATTTT.

This chain uses TRBV11-1 with TRBJ2-7, with 9 bases identical to TRBD1. The CDR3 covers 14 residues. The germline CDR1 and CDR2 sequences are SGHAT and FQDESV (reference sequence). Losses at the gene ends were 5 bases for V and 5 bases for J; bases not matched to a gene: 7. DNA of the CDR3: TGTGCCAGCAGCCCGGGACAGGGTCTCGACGAGCAGTACTTC. Protein sequence: CASSPGQGLDEQYF.

This chain connects TRBV19 to TRBJ1-6, with 7 bases identical to TRBD1. Losses at the gene ends were 5 bases for V and 9 bases for J; bases not matched to a gene: 4. CDR1 LNHDA and CDR2 SQIVND come from the germline V gene (reference sequence). This CDR3 has 13 amino acids. The CDR3: CASSETGFSPLHF. Written as DNA, the CDR3 is TGTGCCAGTAGTGAGACAGGGTTTTCACCCCTCCACTTT.

This clonotype has a single count. This could be a read error, since a much larger clone is one nucleotide away. The genes are TRBV7-3 and TRBJ2-5, with 8 bases aligning to TRBD2. Germline V lookup: CDR1 SGHTA, CDR2 FQGTGA. The CDR3 extends over 16 amino acids. The CDR3 here is CVSSSGGRGGRETQYF. The CDR3 nucleotides read TGTGTCAGCAGCTCCGGCGGTCGGGGGGGTCGGGAGACCCAGTACTTC.

This clonotype has at least ten counts. The V and J genes are TRBV10-3 and TRBJ1-5; no definite D call. Trimming stripped 8 bases from V and 4 bases from J, with 12 bases between. The CDR3 has 13 residues. Germline values: CDR1 ENHRY, CDR2 SYGVKD. The CDR3, as DNA: TGTGCCATCTCGAGGCAGGCGAATCAGCCCCAGCATTTT. It yields the protein CAISRQANQPQHF.

This chain uses TRBV20-1 with TRBJ2-1; D is possibly TRBD1 or TRBD2 (5 bases each). V gave up 7 bases and J gave up 0 bases, with 7 bases separating them. Per germline, CDR1 DFQATT and CDR2 SNEGSKA (reference sequence). This CDR3 spans 12 amino acids. The CDR3 DNA is TGCAGTGGGGGGAGCTCCTACAATGAGCAGTTCTTC. Its translation is CSGGSSYNEQFF.